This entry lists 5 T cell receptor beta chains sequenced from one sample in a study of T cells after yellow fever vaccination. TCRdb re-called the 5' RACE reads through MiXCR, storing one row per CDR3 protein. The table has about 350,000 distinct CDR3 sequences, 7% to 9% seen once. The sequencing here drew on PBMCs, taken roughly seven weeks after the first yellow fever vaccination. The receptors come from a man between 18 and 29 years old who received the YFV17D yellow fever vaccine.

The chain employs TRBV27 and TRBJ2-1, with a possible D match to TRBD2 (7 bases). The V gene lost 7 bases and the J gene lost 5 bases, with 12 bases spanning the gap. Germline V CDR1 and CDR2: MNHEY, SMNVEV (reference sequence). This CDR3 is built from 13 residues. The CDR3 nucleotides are TGTGCCAGCACAACGGGGGGCCACAATGAGCAGTTCTTC. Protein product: CASTTGGHNEQFF.

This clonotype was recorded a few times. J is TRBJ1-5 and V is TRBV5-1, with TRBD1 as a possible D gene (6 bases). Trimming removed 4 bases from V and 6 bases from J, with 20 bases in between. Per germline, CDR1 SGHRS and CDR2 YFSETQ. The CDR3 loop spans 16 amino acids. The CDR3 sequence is CASSPLPGGSVQPQHF. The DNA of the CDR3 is TGCGCCAGCAGCCCTTTGCCCGGGGGCTCTGTTCAGCCCCAGCATTTT.

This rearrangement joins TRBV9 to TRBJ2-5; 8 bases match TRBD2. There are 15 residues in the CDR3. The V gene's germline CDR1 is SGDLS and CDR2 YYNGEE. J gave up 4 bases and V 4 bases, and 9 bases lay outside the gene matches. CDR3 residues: CASSRGASGLETQYF. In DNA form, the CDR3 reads TGTGCCAGCAGCCGAGGGGCTAGCGGGTTAGAGACCCAGTACTTC.

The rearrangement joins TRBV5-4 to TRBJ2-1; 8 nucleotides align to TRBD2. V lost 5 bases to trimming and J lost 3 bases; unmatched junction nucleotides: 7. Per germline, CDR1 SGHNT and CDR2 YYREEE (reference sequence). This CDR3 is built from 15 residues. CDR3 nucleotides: TGTGCCAGCAGTCATGCGGGGGGCAGCTACAATGAGCAGTTCTTC. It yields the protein CASSHAGGSYNEQFF.

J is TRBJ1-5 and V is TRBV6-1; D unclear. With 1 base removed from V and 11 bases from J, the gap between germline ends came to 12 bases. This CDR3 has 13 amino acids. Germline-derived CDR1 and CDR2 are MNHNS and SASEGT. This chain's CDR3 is CASSEGTAVAQHF. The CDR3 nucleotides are TGTGCCAGCAGTGAAGGGACCGCAGTTGCCCAGCATTTT.